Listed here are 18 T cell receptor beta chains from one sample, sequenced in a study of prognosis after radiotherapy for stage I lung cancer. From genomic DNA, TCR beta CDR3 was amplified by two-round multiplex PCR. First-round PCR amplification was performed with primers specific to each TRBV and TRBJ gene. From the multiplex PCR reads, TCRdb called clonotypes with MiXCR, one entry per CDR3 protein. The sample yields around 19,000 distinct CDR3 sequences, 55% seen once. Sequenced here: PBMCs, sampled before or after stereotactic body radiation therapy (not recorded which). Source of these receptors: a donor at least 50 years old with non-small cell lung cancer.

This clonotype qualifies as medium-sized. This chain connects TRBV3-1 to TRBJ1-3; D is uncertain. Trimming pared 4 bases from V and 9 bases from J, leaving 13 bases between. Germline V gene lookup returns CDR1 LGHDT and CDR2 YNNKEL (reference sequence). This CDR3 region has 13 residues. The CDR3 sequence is CASSPGPRSTIYF. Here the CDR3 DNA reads TGTGCCAGCAGCCCCGGGCCACGGAGCACCATATATTTT.

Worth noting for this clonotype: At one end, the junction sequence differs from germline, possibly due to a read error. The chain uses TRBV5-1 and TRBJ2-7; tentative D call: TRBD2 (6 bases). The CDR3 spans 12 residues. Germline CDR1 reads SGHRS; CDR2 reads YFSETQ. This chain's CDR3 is CASISGVYDQYF. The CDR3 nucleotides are TGCGCCAGCATTTCGGGGGTGTACGATCAGTACTTC.

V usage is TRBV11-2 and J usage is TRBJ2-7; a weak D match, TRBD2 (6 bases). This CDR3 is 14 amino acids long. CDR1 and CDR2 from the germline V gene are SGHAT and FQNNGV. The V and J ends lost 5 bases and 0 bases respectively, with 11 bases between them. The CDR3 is CASSVSGSSYEQYF. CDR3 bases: TGTGCCAGCAGCGTTAGCGGAAGCTCCTACGAGCAGTACTTC.

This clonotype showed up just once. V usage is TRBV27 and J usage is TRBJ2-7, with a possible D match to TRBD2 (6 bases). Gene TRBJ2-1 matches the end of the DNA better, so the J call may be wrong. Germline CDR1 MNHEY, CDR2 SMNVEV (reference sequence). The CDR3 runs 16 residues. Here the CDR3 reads CASSWTIWPFWNEQFF. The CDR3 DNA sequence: TGTGCCAGCAGTTGGACTATCTGGCCCTTCTGGAACGAGCAGTTCTTC.

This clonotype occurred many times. The CDR3 DNA reads TGTGCCACCAGGGGGGAGGGGCAGGATGGCTACACCTTC. Amino acids: CATRGEGQDGYTF. V is TRBV24-1 and J is TRBJ1-2, with TRBD1 as a possible D gene (5 bases). The CDR3 has 13 residues. Per the germline V gene, CDR1 is KGHDR and CDR2 is SFDVKD. Trimming removed 7 bases at V and 6 bases at J, with 14 bases between.

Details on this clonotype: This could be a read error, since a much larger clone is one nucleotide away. The CDR3 loop is CSVEDGRGRQETKYF. DNA for the CDR3: TGCAGCGTTGAAGATGGGCGGGGCCGGCAAGAGACCAAGTACTTC. V usage is TRBV29-1 and J usage is TRBJ2-5, with TRBD2 as a possible D gene (6 bases). The CDR3 has 15 amino acids. Looked up from germline, CDR1 is SQVTM and CDR2 is ANQGSEA. The full variable domain, in which reference TRBV29-1 and TRBJ2-5 provide the parts outside the CDR3, is SAVISQKPSRDICQRGTSLTIQCQVDSQVTMMFWYRQQPGQSLTLIATANQGSEATYESGFVIDKFPISRPNLTFSTLTVSNMSPEDSSIYLCSVEDGRGRQETKYFGPGTRLLVL.

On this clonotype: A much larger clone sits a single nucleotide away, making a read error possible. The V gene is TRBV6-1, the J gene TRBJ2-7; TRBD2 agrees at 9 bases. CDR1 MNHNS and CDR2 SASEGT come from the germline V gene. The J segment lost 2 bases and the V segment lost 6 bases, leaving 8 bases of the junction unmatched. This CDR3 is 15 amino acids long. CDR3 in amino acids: CASSRGIAGAYEQYF. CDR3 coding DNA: TGTGCCAGCAGCAGGGGAATAGCGGGAGCCTACGAGCAGTACTTC.

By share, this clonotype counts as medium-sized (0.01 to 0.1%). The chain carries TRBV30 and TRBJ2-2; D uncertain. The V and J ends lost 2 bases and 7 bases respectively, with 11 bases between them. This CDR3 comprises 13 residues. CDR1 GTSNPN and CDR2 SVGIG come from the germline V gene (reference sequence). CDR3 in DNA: TGTGCCTGGAGTAGAAACCTAGGCGGGGAGCTGTTTTTT. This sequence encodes CAWSRNLGGELFF. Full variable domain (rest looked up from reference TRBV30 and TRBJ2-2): SQTIHQWPATLVQPVGSPLSLECTVEGTSNPNLYWYRQAAGRGLQLLFYSVGIGQISSEVPQNLSASRPQDRQFILSSKKLLLSDSGFYLCAWSRNLGGELFFGEGSRLTVL.

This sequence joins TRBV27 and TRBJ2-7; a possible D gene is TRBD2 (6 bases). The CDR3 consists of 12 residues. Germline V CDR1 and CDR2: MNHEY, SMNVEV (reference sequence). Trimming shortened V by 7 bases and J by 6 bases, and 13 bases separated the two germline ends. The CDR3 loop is CASTNYGGEQYF. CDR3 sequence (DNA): TGTGCCAGCACGAACTACGGGGGCGAGCAGTACTTC.

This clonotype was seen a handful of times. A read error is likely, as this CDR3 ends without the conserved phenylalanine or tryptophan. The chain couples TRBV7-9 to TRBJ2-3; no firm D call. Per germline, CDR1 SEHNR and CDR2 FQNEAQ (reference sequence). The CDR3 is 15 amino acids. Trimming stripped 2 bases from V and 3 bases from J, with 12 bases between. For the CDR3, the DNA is TGTGCCAGCAGCTTATTCGGAAAGAGTACAGATACGCAGTATCTT. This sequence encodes CASSLFGKSTDTQYL.

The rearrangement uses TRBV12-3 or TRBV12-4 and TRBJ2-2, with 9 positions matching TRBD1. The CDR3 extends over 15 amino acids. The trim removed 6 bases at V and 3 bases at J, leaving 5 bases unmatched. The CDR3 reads CASRLQGAYTGELFF. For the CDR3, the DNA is TGTGCCAGCAGACTACAGGGGGCCTACACCGGGGAGCTGTTTTTT.

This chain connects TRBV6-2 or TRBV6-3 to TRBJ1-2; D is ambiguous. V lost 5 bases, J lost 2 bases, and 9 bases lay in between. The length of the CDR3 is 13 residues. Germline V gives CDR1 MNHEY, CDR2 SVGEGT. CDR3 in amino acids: CASSRDGNYGYTF. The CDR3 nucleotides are TGTGCCAGCAGTAGAGACGGCAACTATGGCTACACCTTC.

The CDR3 loop reads CASKGAQGANTGELFF. Here the CDR3 DNA reads TGTGCCAGCAAGGGGGCACAGGGGGCGAACACCGGGGAGCTGTTTTTT. The chain carries TRBV11-3 and TRBJ2-2, with TRBD1 matching over 8 bases. Trimming at V came to 7 bases and at J to 0 bases, leaving 7 bases not matched to a gene. Germline loops: CDR1 SGHNT, CDR2 YENEEA. This CDR3 spans 16 amino acids.

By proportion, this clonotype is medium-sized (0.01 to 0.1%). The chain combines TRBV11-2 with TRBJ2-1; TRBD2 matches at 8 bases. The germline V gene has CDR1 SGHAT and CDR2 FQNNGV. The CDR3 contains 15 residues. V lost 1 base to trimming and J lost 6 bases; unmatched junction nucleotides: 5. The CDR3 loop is CASSLGAGGTNEQFF. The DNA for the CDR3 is TGTGCCAGCAGCTTAGGGGCGGGAGGTACCAATGAGCAGTTCTTC.

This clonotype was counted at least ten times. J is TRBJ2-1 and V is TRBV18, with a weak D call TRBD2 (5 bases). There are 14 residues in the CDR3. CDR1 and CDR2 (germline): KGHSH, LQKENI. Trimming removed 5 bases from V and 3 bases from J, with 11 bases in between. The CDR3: CASSSGIIYNEQFF. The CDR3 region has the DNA TGTGCCAGCTCAAGCGGAATTATCTACAATGAGCAGTTCTTC.

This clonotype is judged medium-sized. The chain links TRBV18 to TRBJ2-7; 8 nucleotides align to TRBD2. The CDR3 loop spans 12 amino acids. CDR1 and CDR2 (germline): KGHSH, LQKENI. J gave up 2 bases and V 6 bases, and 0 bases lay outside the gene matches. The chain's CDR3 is CASSSGAYEQYF. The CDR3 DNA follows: TGTGCCAGCTCTAGCGGGGCCTACGAGCAGTACTTC. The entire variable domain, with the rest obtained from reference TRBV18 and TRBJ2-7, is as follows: NAGVMQNPRHLVRRRGQEARLRCSPMKGHSHVYWYRQLPEEGLKFMVYLQKENIIDESGMPKERFSAEFPKEGPSILRIQQVVRGDSAAYFCASSSGAYEQYFGPGTRLTVT.

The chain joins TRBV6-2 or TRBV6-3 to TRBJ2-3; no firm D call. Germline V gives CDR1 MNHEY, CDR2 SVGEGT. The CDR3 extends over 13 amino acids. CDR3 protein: CDRGPSEADTQYF. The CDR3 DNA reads TGTGACAGAGGCCCCTCCGAGGCAGATACGCAGTATTTT.

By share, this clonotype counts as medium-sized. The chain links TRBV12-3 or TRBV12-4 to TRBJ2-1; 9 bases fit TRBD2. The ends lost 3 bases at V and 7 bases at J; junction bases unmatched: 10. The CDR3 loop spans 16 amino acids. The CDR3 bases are TGTGCCAGCAGTTTTGGGGCTAGCGGGAAACTGAATGAGCAGTTCTTC. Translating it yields CASSFGASGKLNEQFF.